The present T cell receptor (beta chain) was sequenced within a study of cytomegalovirus exposure and HLA in healthy donors (dated by TCRdb to the late 2010s). For the study in its entirety: According to an earlier analysis of around 600 of the donors, about 179 million T cells yielded over 90 million unique TCR beta sequences and less than 300 Gb of sequence data. In addition to the first cohort of several hundred subjects, a separate validation cohort of some 120 different subjects was used. About 300 gigabases of sequencing data and approximately 80 million unique TCR sequences were included in an early release covering about 600 HLA-typed donors. Roughly 5 DR-DQ haplotypes were handled as single units for association and clustering because linkage in the cohort was strong. The T cell repertoires of 666 subjects were profiled by immunosequencing and related to cytomegalovirus serostatus. Of the approximately 400 genotyped donors, about 84% fell in the genetic ancestry cluster associated with self-reported Caucasian donors. HLA typing covered class I and class II loci at four-digit resolution. A later genetic analysis took genome-wide SNP genotypes for about 55% of the 666 donors and used that subset as a discovery cohort. A later analysis re-analyzed previously published TCR beta repertoires from 660 or so donors and added high-resolution HLA genotyping to study TCR occurrence patterns. Donor age, sex, ethnicity and CMV serostatus were compiled alongside the repertoire data. Rather than using new phenotypic data, the later analysis identified candidate immune exposures from TCR beta sequences and from how often those sequences occurred across donors. Typing coverage differed by locus: A, B, C, DRB1 and DQB1 were typed in about 620-640 donors, DQA1 in 500 to 550, DPA1 in nearly 610, and DPB1 in 400 to 490. Among 398 genotyped donors of the cohort, an average of around 240,000 unique TCR beta nucleotide sequences were sequenced per donor, around 18% of them non-productive. Every discovery cohort repertoire had been produced on one sequencing platform. To predict cytomegalovirus infection status, the study combined high-throughput TCR immunosequencing, statistical association of individual TCRs with disease status, and machine learning. To decide whether each TCR beta V gene segment behaved as functional or pseudogenic, an earlier analysis of over 500 of the donors relied on high-throughput TCR beta sequencing. The study aimed to test whether cataloging public T cell receptors could reveal signatures of past pathogen exposure. Beyond this particular receptor, the publication reports: According to a later genetic analysis, donors in an Asian-associated ancestry cluster had fewer N-insertions in productive TCRs than the roughly 670-donor mean. An association between a missense DCLRE1C variant and V-gene and J-gene trimming of TCR beta chains was found in a later genetic analysis and replicated in an independent cohort. The presence/absence analyses assumed that sequencing depth was roughly uniform across donors, and that assumption may not be true. A later analysis found that HLA-associated TCR beta chains were more clonally expanded and had lower generation probabilities than equally common non-associated chains. Several of the top co-occurrence clusters appeared to be linked to parvovirus B19, influenza, CMV and Epstein-Barr virus, according to a later analysis. The study gave a list of about 170 TCR beta chains associated with cytomegalovirus. A further reported finding was that TCR beta sequences accurately predicted the HLA-A and HLA-B alleles for most subjects in the first cohort. When HLA alleles, especially DR and DQ, strongly co-occurred, attributing TCR associations to individual alleles was difficult. The classifier was reported to diagnose cytomegalovirus status with high specificity and sensitivity in both the original and validation cohorts. A later analysis found that TCR association rates varied across HLA loci, with DRB1 alleles showing the most associated TCRs and HLA-C alleles the fewest. According to the authors, the approach could potentially be generalized to other disease states and immunological phenotypes. Some IMGT-functional V segments, including TRBV6-2 and TRBV6-3, could not be distinguished by the 87-base-pair reads and were therefore excluded. In an earlier analysis of 587 of the donors, most TCR beta V segments appeared in productive rearrangements about 87% or about 30% of the time, broadly matching IMGT annotations. Immune exposure information for the cohort was limited to CMV serostatus. A cluster of highly shared sequence variants was judged likely to be a technical artifact of the sequencing pipeline. Because some donors lacked HLA typing at each locus, the association tests relied only on the typed subset. A later analysis associated 15,000 or so TCR beta sequences with specific HLA alleles at a false discovery rate of 0.05. The cohort was sequenced for TCR beta chains only, and without alpha or paired-chain data the features that could be detected were limited. While some public TCRs were present in many individuals, most TCR sequences turned up only very rarely across donors. Because counts were too low, roughly 17 rarely observed V segments, including chromosome 9 orphons, were left out of the earlier analysis of 587 of the donors. Three of the identified cytomegalovirus-associated TCR beta chains were confirmed in vitro to be specific for cytomegalovirus antigens. Linkage disequilibrium might explain the correlated functional status among segregating V segments, but an unknown experimental factor could not be excluded. According to a later analysis, most CMV-associated TCR beta chains appeared to be HLA-restricted, and the HLA associations seemed to be driven largely by CMV exposure.

V is trimmed back by 0 bases and J by 2 bases, and the junction contains 2 bases that no gene match accounts for. CDR1 and CDR2 (SGHKS, YYEKEE) derive from the germline V gene (reference sequence). The CDR3 contains 16 residues, cysteine and phenylalanine counted. The read is trimmed to its CDR3 DNA, 48 bases read in frame from base 1. Libraries were prepared through the immunoSEQ multiplex PCR assay. For the multiplex PCR, a mixture combining 60 forward primers for TCR Vbeta segments and 13 reverse primers for TCR Jbeta segments was used. The CDR3 region of rearranged TCR beta genes was amplified from genomic DNA by a multiplex PCR assay. The Illumina HiSeq System was used to sequence the amplified TCR beta libraries as 87-base-pair reads. From the authors' description of their analysis: Across the 500 to 700 repertoires, a later analysis counted around 80 million unique TCR beta chains, around 11 million of which were shared by at least two donors. Raw reads were error-corrected and collapsed into unique sequences by a nearest-neighbor algorithm in which closely related sequences were merged to remove PCR and sequencing errors. CDR3 sequences were aligned to IMGT reference sequences to assign V, D and J gene segments. For a sequence to be retained, a match of at least six nucleotides to both a V gene segment and a J gene segment was required. Rearrangements were called productive when the CDR3 lacked stop codons and stayed in frame with V and J; all others were non-productive. CDR3 was defined by IMGT convention, running from the second conserved V-encoded cysteine to the conserved J-encoded phenylalanine. The earlier analysis of roughly 590 of the donors excluded any sequence lacking an unambiguous match to a single V gene segment. In an earlier analysis of some 590 of the donors, a V segment was called functional when productive rearrangements were above 56.7%, and segregating when the standard deviation between donors exceeded 5%. To diagnose cytomegalovirus status from the catalog of TCR beta chain sequences, a statistical classification framework was built. A later analysis assigned V and J genes by comparing TCR nucleotide sequences with IMGT/GENE-DB human TR gene sequences. Using the TCRdist pipeline, a later analysis assigned CDR3 sequences along with most-parsimonious VDJ recombination scenarios. In a later analysis, each TCR beta chain was defined by its CDR3 amino acid sequence together with its V-gene family, and reads without a unique V-gene family were excluded. In a later analysis, 500 to 650 highly shared, low-generation-probability nucleotide sequences were removed to address suspected cross-contamination and a sequencing artifact. For each public chain, a later analysis derived a clonal expansion index from normalized ranks of inferred template counts within each repertoire. A later analysis computed generation probabilities with a VDJ recombination model fitted to out-of-frame rearrangements, and checked the results against IGoR. In a later analysis, hypergeometric tests were used to score TCR-TCR, TCR-HLA and TCR-CMV co-occurrence, with a repertoire-size bias correction applied to TCR pairs. To estimate false discovery rates, a later analysis permuted the HLA or CMV assignments 20 times. A later analysis grouped co-occurring TCRs with DBSCAN, adding TCRdist sequence similarity when clustering within HLA-allele-positive subsets. For co-occurrence clustering, repertoires with fewer than 30,000 or more than 120,000 public chains were excluded, along with about five repertoires with anomalous nucleotide sharing. TCRdb mirrors the immuneACCESS table, restricted to in-frame sequences. Some clones are absent from its copies; in checked studies, under half trace to an unresolved V gene, and the reason for the others is unknown. Clonal size and the V and J genes are those of that table, whereas D and trimming came from the DNA. The sample table records 60,000 to 80,000 clones; approximately 79% of these occur just once. The ten largest clones take up less than 3% of the sample.

Remarks on this clone: Its binding antigen is unknown. No much larger clonotype is one base removed from it; base qualities were not supplied.

The cohort comprised some 700 healthy bone marrow donors. Cohort members were all nominally healthy when sampled, although unrecorded immune exposures were likely present. The donor was CMV seronegative and was included in the group of approximately 350 seronegative cohort members. A peripheral blood sample was provided by each donor, and peripheral blood mononuclear cells were used for TCR beta sequencing. Genomic DNA was extracted from the blood cell samples with the Qiagen DNeasy Blood Extraction Kit. Input material: PBMCs. The sequence links TRBV5-5 to TRBJ2-1; the junction holds 10 bases that match TRBD2. The source is a woman in her 30s in good health and CMV-seronegative. DNA sequence: TGTGCCAGCAGCTTGGCCGGGACTAGCGCCTACAATGAGCAGTTCTTC. Translated, it gives CASSLAGTSAYNEQFF. The CDR3 plus the reference TRBV5-5 and TRBJ2-1 genes for the other parts give the full variable domain: DAGVTQSPTHLIKTRGQQVTLRCSPISGHKSVSWYQQVLGQGPQFIFQYYEKEERGRGNFPDRFSARQFPNYSSELNVNALLLGDSALYLCASSLAGTSAYNEQFFGPGTRLTVL.